This T cell receptor beta chain was found in a study of blood T cells in healthy people across ages. Next came a second PCR, run for about 7 to 11 cycles, which used a sample-barcoded 5' primer along with a J-beta primer mix. TCRdb recomputed calls from the 5' RACE reads with MiXCR, one row per CDR3 protein. The sample consists of more than 1 million distinct CDR3 sequences, roughly 45% of them appearing once. CDR1 is SGHAT and CDR2 is FQNNGV in the germline V gene. The CDR3 covers 13 residues. The chain uses TRBV11-2 and TRBJ2-5, with TRBD1 matching over 7 bases. With the DNA end fitting TRBJ2-7 better, the J assignment may be wrong. The source of this sequence is a woman in her sixties or seventies in good health. The sequenced material came from blood. The CDR3 nucleotides are TGTGCCAGCAGCCAATCAACAGGGGTCGAGCAGTACTTC. The encoded protein is CASSQSTGVEQYF.